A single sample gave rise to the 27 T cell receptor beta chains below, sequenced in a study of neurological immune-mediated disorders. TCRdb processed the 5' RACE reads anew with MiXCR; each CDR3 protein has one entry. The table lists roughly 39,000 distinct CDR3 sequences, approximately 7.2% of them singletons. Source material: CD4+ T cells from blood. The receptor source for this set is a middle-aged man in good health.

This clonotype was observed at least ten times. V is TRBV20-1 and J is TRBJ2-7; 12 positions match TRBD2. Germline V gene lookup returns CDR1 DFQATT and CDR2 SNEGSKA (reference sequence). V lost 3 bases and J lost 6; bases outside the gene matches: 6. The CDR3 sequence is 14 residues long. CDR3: CSASSGLAGFEQYF. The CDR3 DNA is TGCAGTGCTAGCAGCGGACTAGCGGGATTCGAGCAGTACTTC.

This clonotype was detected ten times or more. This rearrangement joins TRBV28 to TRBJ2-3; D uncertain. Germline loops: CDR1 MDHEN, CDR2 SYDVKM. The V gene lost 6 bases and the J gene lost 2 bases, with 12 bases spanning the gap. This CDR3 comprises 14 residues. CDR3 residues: CASSPGGTTDTQYF. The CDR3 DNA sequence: TGTGCCAGCAGCCCGGGTGGTACCACAGATACGCAGTATTTT.

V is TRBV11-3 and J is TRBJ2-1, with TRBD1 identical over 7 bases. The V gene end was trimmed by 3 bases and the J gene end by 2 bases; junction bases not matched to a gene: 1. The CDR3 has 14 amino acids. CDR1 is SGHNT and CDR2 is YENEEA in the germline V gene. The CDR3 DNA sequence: TGTGCCAGCAGCTTGGGGACAGCCTACAATGAGCAGTTCTTC. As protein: CASSLGTAYNEQFF.

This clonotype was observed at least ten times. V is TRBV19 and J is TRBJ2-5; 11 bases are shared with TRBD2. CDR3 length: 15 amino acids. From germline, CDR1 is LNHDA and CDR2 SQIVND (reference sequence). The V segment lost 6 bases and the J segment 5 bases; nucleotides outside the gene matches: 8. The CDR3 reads CASRHTSGSGETQYF. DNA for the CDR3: TGTGCCAGTAGACACACTAGCGGGAGCGGGGAGACCCAGTACTTC.

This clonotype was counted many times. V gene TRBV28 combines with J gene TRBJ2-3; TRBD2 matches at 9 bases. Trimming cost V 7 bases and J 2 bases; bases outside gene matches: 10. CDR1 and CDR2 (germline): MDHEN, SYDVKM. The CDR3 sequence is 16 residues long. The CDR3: CASIRAGGITTDTQYF. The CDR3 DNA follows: TGTGCCAGCATCCGGGCGGGGGGGATTACCACAGATACGCAGTATTTT.

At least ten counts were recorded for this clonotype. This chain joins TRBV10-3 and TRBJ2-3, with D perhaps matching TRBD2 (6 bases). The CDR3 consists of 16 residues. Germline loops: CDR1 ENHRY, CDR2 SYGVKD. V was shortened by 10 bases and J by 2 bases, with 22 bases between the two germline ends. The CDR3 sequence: CASTRTRLGATDTQYF. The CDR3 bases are TGTGCCAGTACGAGGACCAGACTAGGAGCCACAGATACGCAGTATTTT.

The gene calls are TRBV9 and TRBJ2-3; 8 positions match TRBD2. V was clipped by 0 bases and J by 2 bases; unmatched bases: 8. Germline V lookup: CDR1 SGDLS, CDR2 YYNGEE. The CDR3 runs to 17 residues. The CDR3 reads CASSVGSGLANTDTQYF. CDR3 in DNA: TGTGCCAGCAGCGTAGGATCCGGACTAGCCAACACAGATACGCAGTATTTT. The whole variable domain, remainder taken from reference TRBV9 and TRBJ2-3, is DSGVTQTPKHLITATGQRVTLRCSPRSGDLSVYWYQQSLDQGLQFLIQYYNGEERAKGNILERFSAQQFPDLHSELNLSSLELGDSALYFCASSVGSGLANTDTQYFGPGTRLTVL.

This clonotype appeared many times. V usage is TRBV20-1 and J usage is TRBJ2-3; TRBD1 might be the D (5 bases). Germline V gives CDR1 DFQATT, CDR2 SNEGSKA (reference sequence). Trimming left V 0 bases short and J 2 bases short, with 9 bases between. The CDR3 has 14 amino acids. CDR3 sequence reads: CSARESGNTDTQYF. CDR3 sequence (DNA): TGCAGTGCTAGAGAGTCAGGGAACACAGATACGCAGTATTTT.

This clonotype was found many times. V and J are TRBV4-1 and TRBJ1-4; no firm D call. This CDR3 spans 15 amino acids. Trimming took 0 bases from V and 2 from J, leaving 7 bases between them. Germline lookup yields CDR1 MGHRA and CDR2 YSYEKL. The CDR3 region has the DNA TGCGCCAGCAGCCAAGAGGGGTTGACTAATGAAAAACTGTTTTTT. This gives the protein CASSQEGLTNEKLFF.

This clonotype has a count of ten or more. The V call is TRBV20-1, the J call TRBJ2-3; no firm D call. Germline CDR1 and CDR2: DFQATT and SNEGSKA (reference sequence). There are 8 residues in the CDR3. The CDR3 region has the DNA TGCTCTCAAGATACGCAGTATTTT. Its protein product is CSQDTQYF.

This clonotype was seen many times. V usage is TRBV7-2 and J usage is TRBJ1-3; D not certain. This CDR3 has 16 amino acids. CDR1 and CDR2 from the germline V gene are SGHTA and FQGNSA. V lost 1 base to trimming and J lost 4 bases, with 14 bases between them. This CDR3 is CASSLVSGVYGNTIYF. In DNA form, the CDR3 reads TGTGCCAGCAGCTTAGTATCGGGCGTGTACGGAAACACCATATATTTT. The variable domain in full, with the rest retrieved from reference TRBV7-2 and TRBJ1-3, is GAGVSQSPSNKVTEKGKDVELRCDPISGHTALYWYRQSLGQGLEFLIYFQGNSAPDKSGLPSDRFSAERTGGSVSTLTIQRTQQEDSAVYLCASSLVSGVYGNTIYFGEGSWLTVV.

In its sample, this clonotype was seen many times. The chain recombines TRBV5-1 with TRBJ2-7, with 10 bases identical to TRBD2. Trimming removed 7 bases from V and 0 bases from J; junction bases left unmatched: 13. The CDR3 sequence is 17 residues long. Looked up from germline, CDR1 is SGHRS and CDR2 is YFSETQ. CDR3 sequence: CASSAGTSARYSYEQYF. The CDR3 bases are TGCGCCAGCTCAGCCGGGACTAGCGCTAGGTACTCCTACGAGCAGTACTTC.

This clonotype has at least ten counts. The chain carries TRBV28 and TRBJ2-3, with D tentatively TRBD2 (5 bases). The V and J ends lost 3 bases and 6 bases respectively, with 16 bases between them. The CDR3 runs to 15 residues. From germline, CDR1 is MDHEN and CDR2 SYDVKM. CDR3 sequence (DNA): TGTGCCAGCAGTTTGAGGACGGCGGGTTGGGATACGCAGTATTTT. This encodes CASSLRTAGWDTQYF.

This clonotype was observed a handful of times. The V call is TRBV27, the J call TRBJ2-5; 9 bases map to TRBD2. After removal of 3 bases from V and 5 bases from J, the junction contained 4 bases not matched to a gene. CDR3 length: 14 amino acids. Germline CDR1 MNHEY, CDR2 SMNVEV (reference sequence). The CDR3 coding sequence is TGTGCCAGCAGTTTGCTAGCGGGAACGGAGACCCAGTACTTC. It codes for CASSLLAGTETQYF.

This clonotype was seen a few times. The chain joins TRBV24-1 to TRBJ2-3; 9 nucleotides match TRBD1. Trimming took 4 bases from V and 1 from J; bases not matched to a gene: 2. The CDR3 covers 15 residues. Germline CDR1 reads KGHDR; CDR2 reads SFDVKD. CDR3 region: CATSDRTGGTDTQYF. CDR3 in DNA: TGTGCCACCAGTGACCGGACAGGGGGCACAGATACGCAGTATTTT.

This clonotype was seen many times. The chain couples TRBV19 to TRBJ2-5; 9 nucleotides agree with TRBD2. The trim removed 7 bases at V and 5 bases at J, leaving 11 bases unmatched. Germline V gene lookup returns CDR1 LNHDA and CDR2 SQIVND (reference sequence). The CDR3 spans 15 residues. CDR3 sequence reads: CASKGVAGVEETQYF. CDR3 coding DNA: TGTGCCAGTAAGGGAGTAGCGGGAGTTGAGGAGACCCAGTACTTC.

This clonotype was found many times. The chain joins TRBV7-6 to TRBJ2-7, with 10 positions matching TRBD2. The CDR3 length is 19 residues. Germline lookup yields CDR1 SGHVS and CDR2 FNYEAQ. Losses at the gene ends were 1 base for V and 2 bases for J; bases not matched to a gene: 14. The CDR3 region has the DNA TGTGCCAGCAGCTTAGTAGGGGTAGCGGGAGGTCTTTTTACCTACGAGCAGTACTTC. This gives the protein CASSLVGVAGGLFTYEQYF.

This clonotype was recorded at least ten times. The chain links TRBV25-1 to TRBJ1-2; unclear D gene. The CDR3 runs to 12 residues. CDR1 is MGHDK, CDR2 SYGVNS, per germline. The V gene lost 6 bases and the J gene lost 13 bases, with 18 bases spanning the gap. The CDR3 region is CASSEGDGPSTF. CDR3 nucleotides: TGTGCCAGCAGCGAGGGCGACGGGCCGAGCACCTTC.

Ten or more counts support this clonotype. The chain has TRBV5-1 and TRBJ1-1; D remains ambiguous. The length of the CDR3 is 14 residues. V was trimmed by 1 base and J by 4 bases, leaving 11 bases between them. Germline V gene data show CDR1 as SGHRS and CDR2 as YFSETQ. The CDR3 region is CASSLMDPGTEAFF. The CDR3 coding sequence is TGCGCCAGCAGCTTGATGGACCCGGGCACTGAAGCTTTCTTT. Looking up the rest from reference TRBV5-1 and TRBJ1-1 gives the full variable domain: KAGVTQTPRYLIKTRGQQVTLSCSPISGHRSVSWYQQTPGQGLQFLFEYFSETQRNKGNFPGRFSGRQFSNSRSEMNVSTLELGDSALYLCASSLMDPGTEAFFGQGTRLTVV.

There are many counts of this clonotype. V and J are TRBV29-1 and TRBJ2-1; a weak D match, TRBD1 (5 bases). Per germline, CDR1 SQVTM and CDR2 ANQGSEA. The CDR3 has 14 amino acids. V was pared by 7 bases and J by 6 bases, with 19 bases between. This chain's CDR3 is CSALRQWGLNEQFF. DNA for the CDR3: TGCAGCGCCTTACGACAGTGGGGTCTCAATGAGCAGTTCTTC.

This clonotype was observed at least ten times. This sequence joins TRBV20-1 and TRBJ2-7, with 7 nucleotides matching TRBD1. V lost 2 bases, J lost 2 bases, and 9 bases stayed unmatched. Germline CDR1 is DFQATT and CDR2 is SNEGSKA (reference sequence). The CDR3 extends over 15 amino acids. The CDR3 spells CSARLPGTATYEQYF. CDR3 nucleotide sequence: TGCAGTGCTAGACTCCCCGGGACAGCAACCTACGAGCAGTACTTC.

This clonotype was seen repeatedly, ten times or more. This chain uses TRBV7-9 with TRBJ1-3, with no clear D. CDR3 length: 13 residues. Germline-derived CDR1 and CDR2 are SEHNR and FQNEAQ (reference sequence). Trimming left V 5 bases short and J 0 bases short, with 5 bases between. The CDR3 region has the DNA TGTGCCAGCAGCAAAGGCTCTGGAAACACCATATATTTT. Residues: CASSKGSGNTIYF.

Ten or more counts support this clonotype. CDR3 coding DNA: TGCGCCAGCAGCCGGGCAGGGGAGAATAATGAAAAACTGTTTTTT. This gives the protein CASSRAGENNEKLFF. J is TRBJ1-4 and V is TRBV23-1; a possible D gene is TRBD1 (6 bases). TRBV23-1 is designated an ORF whose function remains uncertain. Trimming pared 6 bases from V and 4 bases from J, leaving 15 bases between. CDR3 length equals 15 residues.

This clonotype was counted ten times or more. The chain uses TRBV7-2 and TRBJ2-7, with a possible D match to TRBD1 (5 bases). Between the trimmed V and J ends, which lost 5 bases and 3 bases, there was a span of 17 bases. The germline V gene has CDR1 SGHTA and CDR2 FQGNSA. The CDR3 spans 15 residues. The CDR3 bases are TGTGCCAGCAGCCCATGGCAGGGAAGTGGCTACGAGCAGTACTTC. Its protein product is CASSPWQGSGYEQYF.

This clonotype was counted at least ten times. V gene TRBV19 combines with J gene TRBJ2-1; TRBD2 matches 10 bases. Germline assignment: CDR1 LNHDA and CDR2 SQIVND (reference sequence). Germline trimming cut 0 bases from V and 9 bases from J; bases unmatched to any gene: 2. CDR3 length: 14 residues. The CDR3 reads CASSIELAGLEQFF. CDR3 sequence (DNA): TGTGCCAGTAGTATAGAACTAGCGGGACTTGAGCAGTTCTTC.

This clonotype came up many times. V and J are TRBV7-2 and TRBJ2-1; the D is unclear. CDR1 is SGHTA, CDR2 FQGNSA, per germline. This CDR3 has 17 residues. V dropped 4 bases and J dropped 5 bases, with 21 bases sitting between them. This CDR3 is CASSSINWPVAHNEQFF. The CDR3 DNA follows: TGTGCCAGCAGCTCTATAAACTGGCCCGTCGCACACAATGAGCAGTTCTTC.

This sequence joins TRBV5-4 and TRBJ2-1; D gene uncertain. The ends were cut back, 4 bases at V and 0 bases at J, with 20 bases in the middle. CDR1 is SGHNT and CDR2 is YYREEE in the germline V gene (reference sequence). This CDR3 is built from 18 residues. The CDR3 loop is CASSPLPAGSSSYNEQFF. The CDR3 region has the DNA TGTGCCAGCAGCCCCCTCCCTGCCGGTTCTAGCTCCTACAATGAGCAGTTCTTC.